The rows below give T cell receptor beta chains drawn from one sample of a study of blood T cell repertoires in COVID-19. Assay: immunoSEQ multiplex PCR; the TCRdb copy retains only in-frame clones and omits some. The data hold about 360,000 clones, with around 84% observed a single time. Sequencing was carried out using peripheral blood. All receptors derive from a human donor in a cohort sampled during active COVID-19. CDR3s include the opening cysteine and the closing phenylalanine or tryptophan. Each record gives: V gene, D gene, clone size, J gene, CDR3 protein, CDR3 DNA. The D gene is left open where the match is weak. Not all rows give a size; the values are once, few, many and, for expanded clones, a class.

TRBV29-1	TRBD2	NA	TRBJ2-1	CSAPTSGGYNEQFF	TGCAGCGCACCGACTAGCGGGGGGTACAATGAGCAGTTCTTC
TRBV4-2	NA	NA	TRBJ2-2	CASSQVRGPNVFKNTGELFF	TGTGCCAGCAGCCAAGTGCGGGGGCCAAATGTATTCAAGAACACCGGGGAGCTGTTTTTT
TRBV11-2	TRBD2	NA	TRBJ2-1	CASSRSWLAGDNEQFF	TGTGCCAGCAGCCGGTCGTGGTTAGCGGGGGATAATGAGCAGTTCTTC
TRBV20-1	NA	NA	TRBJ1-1	CSASLDFPSNTEAFF	TGCAGTGCTAGTTTAGATTTTCCCTCGAACACTGAAGCTTTCTTT
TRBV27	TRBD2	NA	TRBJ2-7	CASSFSGREAEQYF	TGTGCCAGCAGTTTTAGCGGGAGAGAGGCTGAGCAGTACTTC
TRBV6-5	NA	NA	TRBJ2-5	CASSFRQTDETQYF	TGTGCCAGCAGTTTCCGACAGACGGACGAGACCCAGTACTTC
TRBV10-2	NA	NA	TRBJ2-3	CASSESIGTSTDTQYF	TGCGCCAGCAGTGAGTCGATCGGGACTAGCACAGATACGCAGTATTTT
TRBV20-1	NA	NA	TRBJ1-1	CSASQGTEAFF	TGCAGTGCTAGTCAGGGAACTGAAGCTTTCTTT
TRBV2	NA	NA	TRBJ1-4	CASSLPRIDSPTNEKLFF	TGTGCCAGCAGTCTTCCTCGCATCGACAGTCCTACTAATGAAAAACTGTTTTTT
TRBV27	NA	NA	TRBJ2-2	CASSLPTGLYTGELFF	TGTGCCAGCAGTTTACCCACAGGGCTCTACACCGGGGAGCTGTTTTTT
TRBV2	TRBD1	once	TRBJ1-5	CASSPDRGYQPQHF	TGTGCCAGCAGTCCTGACAGGGGCTATCAGCCCCAGCATTTT
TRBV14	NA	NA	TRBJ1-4	CASSYGEKLFF	TGTGCCAGCAGCTACGGGGAAAAACTGTTTTTT
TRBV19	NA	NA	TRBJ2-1	CASRALGGPGNEQFF	TGTGCCAGTAGGGCTCTGGGGGGGCCCGGCAATGAGCAGTTCTTC
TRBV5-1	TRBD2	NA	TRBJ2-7	CASSLSSGRAFYEQYF	TGCGCCAGCAGCCTAAGTAGCGGGAGGGCCTTCTACGAGCAGTACTTC
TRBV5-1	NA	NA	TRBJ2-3	CASEIPGLPNTSTDTQYF	TGCGCCAGCGAAATCCCGGGACTCCCTAACACTAGCACAGATACGCAGTATTTT
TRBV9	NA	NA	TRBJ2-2	CASTPSGRSRELFF	TGTGCCAGCACCCCCTCGGGTCGCTCCCGGGAGCTGTTTTTT
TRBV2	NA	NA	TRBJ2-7	CASRTRQGREGEQYF	TGTGCCAGCAGGACACGACAGGGGCGGGAGGGGGAGCAGTACTTC
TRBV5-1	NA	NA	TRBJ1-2	CASSNADRTANYGYTF	TGCGCCAGCAGCAACGCCGACAGGACAGCTAACTATGGCTACACCTTC
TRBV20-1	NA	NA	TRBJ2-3	CSALSRDTQYF	TGCAGTGCTCTATCGAGGGATACGCAGTATTTT
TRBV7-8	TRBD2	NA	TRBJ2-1	CASSLVGGTDEQFF	TGTGCCAGCAGCTTAGTGGGGGGGACCGATGAGCAGTTCTTC
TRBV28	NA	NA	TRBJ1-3	CASSPLSSGNTIYF	TGTGCCAGCAGTCCACTGAGCTCTGGAAACACCATATATTTT
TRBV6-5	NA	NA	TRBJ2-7	CASRWISGSYEQYF	TGTGCCAGCAGGTGGATAAGCGGTTCCTACGAGCAGTACTTC
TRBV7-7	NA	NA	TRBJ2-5	CASSPKGQETQYF	TGTGCCAGCAGCCCGAAGGGGCAAGAGACCCAGTACTTC
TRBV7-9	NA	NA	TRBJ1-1	CASSLGAGSAEAFF	TGTGCCAGCAGCTTAGGGGCAGGGTCCGCTGAAGCTTTCTTT
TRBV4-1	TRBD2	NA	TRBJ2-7	CASSQAPSGETYEQYF	TGCGCCAGCAGCCAGGCTCCTAGCGGGGAGACCTACGAGCAGTACTTC
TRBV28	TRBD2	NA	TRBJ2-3	CASSVLSGEGADTQYF	TGTGCCAGCAGTGTACTTAGCGGGGAAGGCGCCGATACGCAGTATTTT
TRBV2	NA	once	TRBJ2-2	CASRTSRNTGELFF	TGTGCCAGCAGGACTTCACGGAACACCGGGGAGCTGTTTTTT
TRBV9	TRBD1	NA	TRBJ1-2	CASSYQTGGKDYGYTF	TGTGCCAGCAGCTACCAAACAGGGGGGAAAGACTATGGCTACACCTTC
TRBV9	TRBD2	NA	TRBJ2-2	CASSVEGGGRNTGELFF	TGTGCCAGCAGCGTAGAGGGCGGGGGACGAAACACCGGGGAGCTGTTTTTT
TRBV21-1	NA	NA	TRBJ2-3	CASSKDYGDTQYF	TGTGCCAGCAGCAAGGACTATGGAGATACGCAGTATTTT
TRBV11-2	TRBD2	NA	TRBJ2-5	CASSLLAGGETQYF	TGTGCCAGCAGCCTACTAGCGGGTGGGGAGACCCAGTACTTC
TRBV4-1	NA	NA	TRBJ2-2	CASSQDRSGVGGELFF	TGCGCCAGCAGCCAAGATAGGTCAGGGGTAGGCGGGGAGCTGTTTTTT
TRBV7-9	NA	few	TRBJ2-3	CASSSQPGGTDTQYF	TGTGCCAGCAGCTCCCAGCCGGGGGGCACAGATACGCAGTATTTT
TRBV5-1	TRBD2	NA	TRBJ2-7	CASSLSGGSSYEQYF	TGCGCCAGCAGCTTGTCCGGGGGGAGCTCCTACGAGCAGTACTTC
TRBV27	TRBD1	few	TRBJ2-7	CASSIQGTRPEQYF	TGTGCCAGCAGCATACAGGGGACGCGCCCCGAGCAGTACTTC
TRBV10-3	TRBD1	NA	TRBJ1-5	CATHDRVNQPQHF	TGTGCCACCCATGACAGGGTGAATCAGCCCCAGCATTTT
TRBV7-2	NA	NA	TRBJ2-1	CASSLDLAGSYNEQFF	TGTGCCAGCAGCTTAGATTTGGCGGGGTCTTACAATGAGCAGTTCTTC
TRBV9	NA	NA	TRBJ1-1	CASSVVADNTEAFF	TGTGCCAGCAGCGTAGTGGCCGATAACACTGAAGCTTTCTTT
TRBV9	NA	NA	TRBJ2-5	CASSVPSDQETQYF	TGTGCCAGCAGCGTCCCTAGCGATCAAGAGACCCAGTACTTC
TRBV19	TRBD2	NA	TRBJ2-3	CASSISGSPADTQYF	TGTGCCAGTAGTATTAGCGGGAGTCCTGCAGATACGCAGTATTTT
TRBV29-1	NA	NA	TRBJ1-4	CSVGQAVEEKLFF	TGCAGCGTTGGACAGGCGGTTGAGGAAAAACTGTTTTTT
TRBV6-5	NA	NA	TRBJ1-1	CASSTSGTSTEAFF	TGTGCCAGCAGTACATCCGGGACATCTACAGAAGCTTTCTTT
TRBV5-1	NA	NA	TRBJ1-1	CASSLEQSGTEAFF	TGCGCCAGCAGCTTGGAACAAAGTGGCACTGAAGCTTTCTTT
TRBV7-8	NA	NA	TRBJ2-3	CASSPDLGEVTDTQYF	TGTGCCAGCAGCCCGGATCTGGGGGAGGTCACAGATACGCAGTATTTT
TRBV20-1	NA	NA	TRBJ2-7	CSARVGDEQYF	TGCAGTGCTAGAGTGGGAGACGAGCAGTACTTC
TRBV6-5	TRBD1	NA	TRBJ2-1	CASSARQGAKDEQFF	TGTGCCAGCAGCGCCCGTCAGGGGGCTAAAGATGAGCAGTTCTTC
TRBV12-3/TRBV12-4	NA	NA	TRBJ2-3	CASSFAQGHTQYF	TGTGCCAGCAGTTTCGCCCAGGGCCATACGCAGTATTTT
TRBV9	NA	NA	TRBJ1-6	CASSPHLQSSYNSPLHF	TGTGCCAGCAGCCCTCATCTACAGAGCTCCTATAATTCACCCCTCCACTTT
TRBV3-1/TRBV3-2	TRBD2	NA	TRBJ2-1	CASSHPPDSGGPNEQFF	TGTGCCAGCAGCCACCCCCCTGATAGCGGGGGCCCCAATGAGCAGTTCTTC
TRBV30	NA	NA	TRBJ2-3	CARGKADTQYF	TGTGCCCGAGGCAAGGCAGATACGCAGTATTTT
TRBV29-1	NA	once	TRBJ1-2	CSVEDRGAGGYTF	TGCAGCGTTGAAGATCGGGGCGCGGGGGGCTACACCTTC
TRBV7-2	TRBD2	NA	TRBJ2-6	CASSLVGGSSGANVLTF	TGTGCCAGCAGCTTAGTAGGCGGGAGCTCTGGGGCCAACGTCCTGACTTTC